This record looks at one T cell receptor (beta chain) sequence and its context. Its antigen target is currently unknown. This sample is part of a study of cytomegalovirus exposure and HLA in healthy donors (dated by TCRdb to the late 2010s). Concerning the study at large: An earlier analysis of approximately 550 of the donors reported 250 to 300 Gb of sequence data and 117 million unique TCR beta sequences from roughly 200 million T cells. The study aimed to test whether cataloging public T cell receptors could reveal signatures of past pathogen exposure. All discovery cohort repertoires had been generated on a single sequencing platform. Because of strong linkage in the cohort, roughly five DR-DQ haplotypes were treated as single units for association and clustering. Using immunosequencing, the study profiled T cell repertoires from around 680 subjects and related those repertoires to cytomegalovirus serostatus. The later analysis used no new phenotypic data to find candidate immune exposures, relying instead on TCR beta sequences and their occurrence across donors. An early release that covered fewer than 800 HLA-typed donors contained approximately 300 gigabases of sequencing data and tens of millions of unique TCR sequences. An earlier analysis of 587 of the donors used high-throughput TCR beta sequencing to judge whether each TCR beta V gene segment behaved as functional or pseudogenic. The study combined high-throughput TCR immunosequencing, statistical association of individual TCRs with disease status, and machine learning to predict cytomegalovirus infection status. A separate validation cohort of over a hundred different subjects was used in addition to the roughly 670-subject first cohort. A later analysis re-analyzed previously published TCR beta repertoires from approximately 670 donors and added high-resolution HLA genotyping to study TCR occurrence patterns. Genome-wide SNP genotypes for about 60% of the roughly 700 donors were used in a later genetic analysis, which treated that subset as a discovery cohort. Typing coverage varied by locus: about 620-640 donors for A, B, C, DRB1 and DQB1; roughly 520 for DQA1; more than 600 for DPA1; approximately 490 for DPB1. Among several hundred genotyped donors of the cohort, an average of roughly 230,000 unique TCR beta nucleotide sequences was sequenced per donor, of which 15% to 20% were non-productive. Of the roughly 390 genotyped donors, approximately 83% fell in the genetic ancestry cluster associated with self-reported Caucasian donors. Donor age, sex, ethnicity and CMV serostatus were compiled alongside the repertoire data. HLA typing included class I and class II loci at four-digit resolution. Study-wide findings and limitations: A group of highly shared sequence variants was considered likely to be a technical artifact of the sequencing pipeline. According to a later analysis, most CMV-associated TCR beta chains appeared to be HLA-restricted, and the HLA associations seemed to be driven largely by CMV exposure. Because HLA typing was unavailable for some donors at each locus, only the typed subset was used in association tests. Cytomegalovirus status was reported to be diagnosed by the classifier with high specificity and sensitivity in both the original and validation cohorts. Several of the top co-occurrence clusters appeared to be linked to parvovirus B19, influenza, CMV and Epstein-Barr virus, according to a later analysis. Linkage disequilibrium might explain the correlated functional status among segregating V segments, but an unknown experimental factor could not be excluded. In vitro tests confirmed that a few of the cytomegalovirus-associated TCR beta chains recognize cytomegalovirus antigens. The authors suggested that the approach could potentially be generalized to other disease states and immunological phenotypes. A later analysis found that HLA-associated TCR beta chains were more clonally expanded and had lower generation probabilities than equally common non-associated chains. A later analysis associated about 16,000 TCR beta sequences with specific HLA alleles at a false discovery rate of 0.05. In an earlier analysis of around 600 of the donors, most TCR beta V segments were observed in productive rearrangements about 87% or about 30% of the time, broadly matching IMGT annotations. When HLA alleles, especially DR and DQ, strongly co-occurred, attributing TCR associations to individual alleles was difficult. The presence/absence analyses assumed that sequencing depth was roughly uniform across donors, and that assumption may not be true. In a later genetic analysis, fewer N-insertions in productive TCRs were reported among donors in an Asian-associated ancestry cluster than the approximately 670-donor mean. In a later analysis, TCR association rates were found to vary across HLA loci, with the most associated TCRs seen for DRB1 alleles and the fewest for HLA-C alleles. For the cohort, immune exposure information was limited to CMV serostatus. The study listed 150 to 200 TCR beta chains as associated with cytomegalovirus. Some 16 rarely observed V segments, including chromosome 9 orphons, were excluded from the earlier analysis of some 590 of the donors because counts were too low. In a later genetic analysis, a missense DCLRE1C variant was associated with V-gene and J-gene trimming of TCR beta chains, and the association was replicated in an independent cohort. A further reported finding was that TCR beta sequences accurately predicted the HLA-A and HLA-B alleles for most subjects in the first cohort. Because the 87-base-pair reads could not distinguish some IMGT-functional V segments, including TRBV6-2 and TRBV6-3, those segments were excluded. Only TCR beta chains were sequenced in this cohort, and the absence of alpha or paired-chain data limited detectable features. Across donors, most TCR sequences were observed very rarely, whereas some public TCRs were present in many individuals.

Preparation of the library involved the immunoSEQ multiplex PCR assay. The multiplex PCR relied on a mix of 60 forward primers for TCR Vbeta segments and 13 reverse primers for TCR Jbeta segments. A multiplex PCR assay on genomic DNA amplified the CDR3 region of rearranged TCR beta genes. Amplified TCR beta libraries were sequenced as 87-base-pair reads on the Illumina HiSeq System. The authors' analysis ran thus. Across the 700 or so repertoires, a later analysis counted 60 million to 90 million unique TCR beta chains, 9 million to 14 million of which were shared by at least two donors. Raw reads were error-corrected and collapsed into unique sequences by a nearest-neighbor algorithm in which closely related sequences were merged to remove PCR and sequencing errors. V, D and J gene segments were assigned by aligning CDR3 sequences to IMGT reference sequences. Each retained sequence needed at least a six-nucleotide match to both a V gene segment and a J gene segment. A rearrangement counted as productive if the CDR3 had no stop codons and remained in frame with V and J, and every other rearrangement counted as non-productive. Following IMGT convention, CDR3 was defined as the stretch from the second conserved V-encoded cysteine up to the conserved J-encoded phenylalanine. The earlier analysis of 500 to 600 of the donors excluded sequences that lacked an unambiguous match to a single V gene segment. An earlier analysis of 500 to 600 of the donors classified V segments as functional when productive rearrangements were above 56.7% and as segregating when the standard deviation between donors was above 5%. A statistical classification framework was built to diagnose cytomegalovirus status from the catalog of TCR beta chain sequences. In a later analysis, TCR nucleotide sequences were compared against IMGT/GENE-DB human TR gene sequences so that V and J genes could be assigned. A later analysis assigned CDR3 sequences and most-parsimonious VDJ recombination scenarios with the TCRdist pipeline. A later analysis defined each TCR beta chain by its CDR3 amino acid sequence plus V-gene family, and excluded reads lacking a unique V-gene family. To address suspected cross-contamination and a sequencing artifact, a later analysis removed a few hundred highly shared, low-generation-probability nucleotide sequences. In a later analysis, a clonal expansion index for each public chain was calculated from normalized within-repertoire ranks of inferred template counts. In a later analysis, generation probabilities were computed with a VDJ recombination model fitted to out-of-frame rearrangements, and the resulting probabilities were checked against IGoR. In a later analysis, TCR-TCR, TCR-HLA and TCR-CMV co-occurrence was scored with hypergeometric tests, and a repertoire-size bias correction was applied to TCR pairs. A later analysis estimated false discovery rates by permuting HLA or CMV assignments 20 times. In a later analysis, co-occurring TCRs were grouped with DBSCAN, and TCRdist sequence similarity was added when clustering was performed within HLA-allele-positive subsets. Repertoires with fewer than 30,000 or more than 120,000 public chains were left out of co-occurrence clustering, as were a handful of repertoires with anomalous nucleotide sharing. TCRdb retrieved this table from immuneACCESS and kept in-frame rearrangements only. Not all clones are present; in checked studies, unresolved V genes account for under half, and no reason is known for the remainder. From that table come the V and J calls and clone size; the DNA was used to work out D and trimming. The data table for this sample lists tens of thousands of clones. Roughly 8% of the sample lies in the top ten.

The cohort consisted of some 730 healthy bone marrow donors. At the time of sampling, every cohort member was nominally healthy, though immune exposures that went unrecorded were likely present. The donor tested CMV seronegative, placing the donor among the 350 to 400 seronegative members of the cohort. A peripheral blood sample was provided by each donor, and peripheral blood mononuclear cells were used for TCR beta sequencing. Genomic DNA extraction from the blood cell samples was performed with the Qiagen DNeasy Blood Extraction Kit. Trimmed from V: 6 bases; trimmed from J: 7 bases; junction bases lacking a gene match: 9. According to the germline V gene, CDR1 reads KGHSH and CDR2 reads LQKENI. CDR3 length: 14 amino acids, cysteine to phenylalanine. CDR3 DNA is the only sequence kept; it has 42 bases, read in frame from the first base.

The sequence links TRBV18 to TRBJ1-5; the junction holds 7 bases that match TRBD1. The origin of this receptor is a male donor in good health and CMV-seronegative. Input material: PBMCs. The CDR3 has the sequence CASSPAGGGQPQHF. The DNA sequence follows: TGTGCCAGCTCCCCGGCGGGAGGGGGCCAGCCCCAGCATTTT.